This entry concerns a single TCR beta chain. Its antigen is not identified. Libraries used 5'RACE template switching adding universal primer site and UMIs. TCRdb reprocessed the 5' RACE reads, with one entry per CDR3 protein and no DNA. Reported are roughly 390,000 distinct CDR3 sequences; the ten largest clones contain around 10%. These data are taken from a study of T cells expressing NK-cell markers. Study context: Each TCR beta repertoire originated in sorted T cells that were CD3+CD56+NKG2C+, CD3+CD56+NKG2C- or CD3+CD56-NKG2C+. Study outcomes and limitations: The CD3+CD56-NKG2C+ fraction of a handful of donors was likewise dominated by these clonotypes. Five to seven of the donors carried dominant NKG2C+ clonotypes that took up about 1.0-7.0% of their CD8+ T cells.

Germline V CDR1 and CDR2: DFQATT, SNEGSKA (reference sequence). The CDR3 is made up of 16 amino acids. The genes are TRBV20-1 and TRBJ2-7; TCRdb indicates TRBD2, and absent DNA this call remains unverified. This clonotype was sampled from a woman in her forties or fifties in good health. Material: blood T cells: a sorted CD56 or NKG2C T cell subset, CD4+ or CD8+ T cells, or bulk PBMC T cells (not recorded which). The CDR3 loop is CSASPPGAGLSYEQYF.